Sequencing of this T cell receptor (beta chain) was carried out in a study of T cells expressing NK-cell markers. Study summary: Sorted CD3+CD56+NKG2C+, CD3+CD56+NKG2C- and CD3+CD56-NKG2C+ T cells supplied TCR beta repertoires. Whole-study findings and limits: Each of about six donors carried dominant NKG2C+ clonotypes accounting for roughly 1.0-7.0% of CD8+ T cells.

This CDR3 is built from 14 residues. Germline CDR1 is LGHDT and CDR2 is YNNKEL (reference sequence). For TCR beta, cDNA was produced by 5'RACE template switching with UMIs. One entry per CDR3 protein, without DNA, is what TCRdb gives after re-calling the 5' RACE reads. This table holds approximately 440,000 distinct CDR3 sequences. Worth noting for this clonotype: No antigen is known for it.

What was sequenced was blood T cells: a sorted CD56 or NKG2C T cell subset, CD4+ or CD8+ T cells, or bulk PBMC T cells (not recorded which). The origin of this receptor is a woman aged 50 to 65 in good health. V is TRBV3-1 and J is TRBJ1-4. CDR3 sequence: CASSQGWRNEKLFF.